One and the same sample provided the 14 T cell receptor beta chains below, sequenced in a study of CXCR3-negative and CXCR3-positive naive CD8 T cells. General study points: More hydrophobic TRB CDR3s occurred in CXCR3-positive than in CXCR3-negative naive cells.

UMI-labeled TRB cDNA libraries were prepared by 5' RACE. TCRdb re-called the 5' RACE reads; one entry per CDR3 protein, DNA not given. Found here are tens of thousands of distinct CDR3 sequences; the top ten clones hold nearly 0.85%. No antigen is known for these receptors. Sequencing used naive CXCR3+ CD8+ T cells from blood. Subset described: CD45RO-CCR7+CD27+CD95- naive CD8+ T cells expressing CXCR3 (TNR3+). All receptors derive from a human donor in good health. Some clones in this sample may be carry-over from other donors' samples.

V and J are TRBV28 and TRBJ1-2. CDR1 and CDR2 from the germline V gene are MDHEN and SYDVKM. The CDR3 runs to 11 residues. The CDR3 sequence: CASSLSYGYTF.

This sequence joins TRBV28 and TRBJ2-7. The CDR3 contains 11 residues. The V gene's germline CDR1 is MDHEN and CDR2 SYDVKM. The CDR3 loop is CASSDYYEQYF.

V usage is TRBV5-4 and J usage is TRBJ2-3; TCRdb lists TRBD2, though no DNA is available to test this call. CDR1 is SGHNT, CDR2 YYREEE, per germline (reference sequence). The CDR3 consists of 15 residues. The CDR3 reads CASSLAASGVDTQYF.

CDR3: CAWSPGTGYTEAFF. This chain uses TRBV30 with TRBJ1-1; TCRdb calls TRBD1, which cannot be checked without DNA. The CDR3 runs to 14 residues. Germline CDR1 and CDR2: GTSNPN and SVGIG (reference sequence).

The V call is TRBV7-9, the J call TRBJ2-2; checking the TCRdb D call of TRBD1 is not possible without DNA. This CDR3 is built from 15 residues. Per germline, CDR1 SEHNR and CDR2 FQNEAQ (reference sequence). CDR3 amino acids: CASSSTGPNTGELFF.

The rearrangement links TRBV7-2 to TRBJ2-7. CDR1 and CDR2 from the germline V gene are SGHTA and FQGNSA. This CDR3 comprises 14 residues. CDR3 region: CASSLGGGYYEQYF.

V is TRBV28 and J is TRBJ1-6; TCRdb lists TRBD1, though no DNA is available to test this call. The germline gives CDR1 MDHEN, CDR2 SYDVKM. The CDR3 is made up of 15 amino acids. CDR3 amino acids: CASSSEGAYNSPLHF.

This chain joins TRBV6-1 and TRBJ2-1; TCRdb calls TRBD2, which cannot be checked without DNA. The CDR3 length is 16 residues. Germline V gene lookup returns CDR1 MNHNS and CDR2 SASEGT. The CDR3 spells CASSERRLAGGGEQFF.

This chain links TRBV20-1 with TRBJ1-6; TCRdb calls TRBD1, which cannot be checked without DNA. Germline V gene data show CDR1 as DFQATT and CDR2 as SNEGSKA (reference sequence). The CDR3 has 15 amino acids. The CDR3 sequence: CSATPVGQENSPLHF.

The chain joins TRBV15 to TRBJ1-1. The CDR3 loop spans 13 amino acids. Per the germline V gene, CDR1 is LNHNV and CDR2 is YYDKDF (reference sequence). The chain's CDR3 is CATSTERNTEAFF.

J is TRBJ2-2 and V is TRBV15; TCRdb names TRBD1, which stays unverified in the absence of DNA. CDR1 is LNHNV and CDR2 is YYDKDF in the germline V gene (reference sequence). The CDR3 sequence is 16 residues long. CDR3: CATSRGDRLNTGELFF. The variable domain in full, with the rest retrieved from reference TRBV15 and TRBJ2-2, is DAMVIQNPRYQVTQFGKPVTLSCSQTLNHNVMYWYQQKSSQAPKLLFHYYDKDFNNEADTPDNFQSRRPNTSFCFLDIRSPGLGDTAMYLCATSRGDRLNTGELFFGEGSRLTVL.

The chain couples TRBV20-1 to TRBJ2-7; TCRdb lists TRBD1, though no DNA is available to test this call. The CDR3 has 16 residues. Germline CDR1 is DFQATT and CDR2 is SNEGSKA (reference sequence). The CDR3 here is CSARMWTGRRRDEQYF.

The chain carries TRBV15 and TRBJ2-1; checking the TCRdb D call of TRBD1 is not possible without DNA. The germline CDR1 and CDR2 sequences are LNHNV and YYDKDF (reference sequence). The CDR3 sequence is 14 residues long. The CDR3 is CATIGAPYYNEQFF.

The chain combines TRBV4-3 with TRBJ2-1; the D gene TCRdb calls, TRBD2, cannot be checked with no DNA. The CDR3 has 16 residues. Germline CDR1 LGHNA, CDR2 YSLEER. CDR3 in amino acids: CASSQEVLTSYNEQFF.